Below, 11 T cell receptor beta chains from the same sample are listed, as sequenced in a study of cytomegalovirus exposure and HLA in healthy donors. The PCR contained 60 Vbeta and 13 Jbeta primers. Only in-frame clones appear in the TCRdb table, and some are missing; sequencing was by immunoSEQ multiplex PCR. The sample carries 110,000 or so clones, 81% recorded once. Sequenced input: PBMCs. These receptors all stem from a woman in her thirties or forties in good health and CMV-seronegative.

This clone occurred once. The CDR3 nucleotides are TGTGCCAGCTCACTCGGGGTATCCGCGAACACTGAAGCTTTCTTT. It specifies CASSLGVSANTEAFF. This chain links TRBV18 with TRBJ1-1, with D uncertain. The V and J ends lost 4 bases and 1 base respectively, with 13 bases between them. From germline, CDR1 is KGHSH and CDR2 LQKENI. The CDR3 has 15 residues.

Here the CDR3 DNA reads TGTGCCAGCAGTTACTCCGGCGGGCTGAACACTGAAGCTTTCTTT. Translation: CASSYSGGLNTEAFF. V gene TRBV6-6 combines with J gene TRBJ1-1; D gene unclear. V was cut by 0 bases and J by 0 bases, with 8 bases left in between. The germline V gene encodes CDR1 MNHNY and CDR2 SVGAGI (reference sequence). CDR3 length: 15 amino acids.

This clone was seen at least ten times. The rearrangement uses TRBV4-3 and TRBJ1-2; a possible D gene is TRBD1 (6 bases). The CDR3 runs 16 residues. Trimming removed 0 bases at V and 1 base at J, with 12 bases between. Germline-derived CDR1 and CDR2 are LGHNA and YSLEER. The CDR3 spells CASSQDLSDSNYGYTF. CDR3 coding DNA: TGCGCCAGCAGCCAAGATCTTTCGGACAGTAACTATGGCTACACCTTC.

The J gene is TRBJ2-7, the V gene TRBV14; 8 nucleotides align to TRBD2. The CDR3 is 14 residues long. Germline CDR1 and CDR2: SGHDN and FVKESK. V was clipped by 4 bases and J by 2 bases; unmatched bases: 4. CDR3 sequence reads: CASSRGTRPYEQYF. The CDR3 bases are TGTGCCAGCAGCCGGGGGACTAGACCCTACGAGCAGTACTTC.

The V and J genes are TRBV2 and TRBJ2-1; D remains ambiguous. The CDR3 has 13 residues. Germline CDR1 SNHLY, CDR2 FYNNEI. Trimming cost V 3 bases and J 4 bases, with 7 bases left between them. CDR3 loop: CASSDITYNEQFF. The CDR3 region has the DNA TGTGCCAGCAGTGATATAACTTACAATGAGCAGTTCTTC.

The V call is TRBV7-2, the J call TRBJ2-2, with D hard to call. The CDR3 consists of 14 residues. Per germline, CDR1 SGHTA and CDR2 FQGNSA. The V and J ends lost 1 base and 8 bases respectively, with 11 bases between them. CDR3 bases: TGTGCCAGCAGCTTAGGGAGCTTTAATGGGGAGCTGTTTTTT. Amino acids: CASSLGSFNGELFF.

The CDR3 DNA reads TGTGCCAGAAGCTTGCGGGACAGTCGCACAGATACGCAGTATTTT. Encoded protein: CARSLRDSRTDTQYF. This chain joins TRBV5-3 and TRBJ2-3; 7 bases match TRBD1. TRBV5-3 is an open reading frame whose function is uncertain. CDR3 length: 15 residues. V was pared by 1 base and J by 1 base, with 3 bases of the junction left unmatched.

This rearrangement joins TRBV7-3 to TRBJ2-3; D is unclear. V dropped 4 bases and J dropped 6 bases, with 11 bases sitting between them. Germline V lookup: CDR1 SGHTA, CDR2 FQGTGA. The CDR3 loop spans 13 amino acids. The CDR3 bases are TGTGCCAGCAGCTCCCAGTCGTCGGATACGCAGTATTTT. Translating gives CASSSQSSDTQYF.

This chain connects TRBV7-9 to TRBJ1-1, with 8 bases matching TRBD1. In germline, CDR1 is SEHNR, CDR2 FQNEAQ (reference sequence). The CDR3 covers 17 residues. Trimming took 2 bases from V and 6 from J; bases not matched to a gene: 14. The CDR3 reads CASSLKGLGPQGAEAFF. CDR3 coding DNA: TGTGCCAGCAGCTTAAAGGGGCTGGGGCCACAGGGGGCTGAAGCTTTCTTT.

The chain uses TRBV11-2 and TRBJ2-1; 9 bases align to TRBD1. J lost 8 bases, V lost 5 bases, and 13 bases had no gene match. The CDR3 runs to 16 residues. CDR1 and CDR2 from the germline V gene are SGHAT and FQNNGV. The CDR3 DNA reads TGTGCCAGCAGCATCGACCCGGGACAGGGAATGTATGAGCAGTTCTTC. Amino acid sequence: CASSIDPGQGMYEQFF.

V gene TRBV28 combines with J gene TRBJ2-1, with TRBD2 matching over 10 bases. Germline assignment: CDR1 MDHEN and CDR2 SYDVKM. V lost 5 bases to trimming and J lost 5 bases; unmatched junction nucleotides: 12. The CDR3 has 17 amino acids. The CDR3 bases are TGTGCCAGCAGTATTACCCTGAGCGGGAGGGCCAACAATGAGCAGTTCTTC. This translates into CASSITLSGRANNEQFF.